The 28 T cell receptor beta chains given below trace back to one sample, sequenced in a study of control samples from healthy donors and cancer patients. Sequencing was performed with immunoSEQ multiplex PCR; in TCRdb, only in-frame clones are kept and a portion is missing. The table includes more than 95,000 clones, approximately 92% detected once. Sequences were obtained from PBMCs. These receptors were taken from a woman aged 45-59 years with colorectal cancer.

The chain has TRBV5-1 and TRBJ1-1, with D hard to call. V was pared by 4 bases and J by 2 bases, with 9 bases between. Germline-derived CDR1 and CDR2 are SGHRS and YFSETQ. The CDR3 contains 13 residues. The CDR3 loop is CASSQGSNTEAFF. The CDR3 nucleotides are TGCGCCAGCAGCCAAGGGTCAAACACTGAAGCTTTCTTT. The full variable domain, its missing parts supplied by reference TRBV5-1 and TRBJ1-1, is KAGVTQTPRYLIKTRGQQVTLSCSPISGHRSVSWYQQTPGQGLQFLFEYFSETQRNKGNFPGRFSGRQFSNSRSEMNVSTLELGDSALYLCASSQGSNTEAFFGQGTRLTVV.

The chain combines TRBV29-1 with TRBJ1-1; D is possibly TRBD1 (5 bases). CDR3 size: 13 residues. V was clipped by 3 bases and J by 2 bases, with 10 bases between them. Germline loops: CDR1 SQVTM, CDR2 ANQGSEA. Here the CDR3 reads CSVEPQVNTEAFF. DNA for the CDR3: TGCAGCGTTGAGCCACAGGTTAACACTGAAGCTTTCTTT.

Only one count was recorded for this clone. The CDR3 bases are TGTGCCAGCAGCCGAACCGCGGGACACTACGAGCAGTACTTC. Protein sequence: CASSRTAGHYEQYF. The chain couples TRBV14 to TRBJ2-7; TRBD1 or TRBD2 may be the D gene (6 bases each). The CDR3 is 14 residues long. V was trimmed by 4 bases and J by 3 bases, leaving 13 bases between them. CDR1 is SGHDN and CDR2 is FVKESK in the germline V gene.

This chain connects TRBV5-1 to TRBJ1-1; D may be TRBD1 (5 bases). Looked up from germline, CDR1 is SGHRS and CDR2 is YFSETQ. This CDR3 region has 15 residues. V shed 0 bases and J shed 4 bases, with 13 bases lying between them. This chain's CDR3 is CASSLDGGLSTEAFF. The CDR3 DNA reads as TGCGCCAGCAGCTTGGATGGGGGGTTGAGCACTGAAGCTTTCTTT.

The chain recombines TRBV10-3 with TRBJ2-7; D is ambiguous. V dropped 7 bases and J dropped 3 bases, with 13 bases sitting between them. The CDR3 covers 13 residues. Germline CDR1 ENHRY, CDR2 SYGVKD. CDR3 DNA: TGTGCCATCACCCGAAGTCGGAGCTACGAGCAGTACTTC. As protein: CAITRSRSYEQYF.

The genes are TRBV7-3 and TRBJ2-1; possible D gene TRBD1, 6 bases. Trimming removed 4 bases from V and 2 bases from J, with 12 bases in between. The CDR3 runs 15 residues. CDR1 is SGHTA, CDR2 FQGTGA, per germline. The CDR3 bases are TGTGCCAGCAGCTCACAGACAGGCCCCTACAATGAGCAGTTCTTC. Protein sequence: CASSSQTGPYNEQFF.

This chain uses TRBV30 with TRBJ1-2; D is perhaps TRBD1 (5 bases). In germline, CDR1 is GTSNPN, CDR2 SVGIG (reference sequence). The V and J ends lost 0 bases and 8 bases respectively, with 16 bases between them. This CDR3 has 14 amino acids. CDR3 amino acids: CAWSVQTPGRGYTF. The CDR3 DNA follows: TGTGCCTGGAGTGTACAGACTCCGGGGCGAGGCTACACCTTC.

The J gene is TRBJ2-7, the V gene TRBV5-4; 7 bases match TRBD1. V was pared by 4 bases and J by 3 bases, with 4 bases of the junction left unmatched. This CDR3 contains 13 residues. Germline lookup yields CDR1 SGHNT and CDR2 YYREEE (reference sequence). The CDR3 nucleotides are TGTGCCAGCAGCCCCCGGGACAGCTACGAGCAGTACTTC. Translating gives CASSPRDSYEQYF.

The chain links TRBV28 to TRBJ2-3; D might be TRBD1 or TRBD2, each matching 5 bases. The CDR3 totals 15 residues. Germline assignment: CDR1 MDHEN and CDR2 SYDVKM. V was shortened by 2 bases and J by 5 bases, with 14 bases between the two germline ends. In DNA, the CDR3 is TGTGCCAGCAGTTTACCGCTTACGGGGCAAGATACGCAGTATTTT. This codes for CASSLPLTGQDTQYF.

This clone was detected only a few times. The chain joins TRBV30 to TRBJ1-1, with TRBD1 as a possible D gene (5 bases). Per germline, CDR1 GTSNPN and CDR2 SVGIG (reference sequence). This CDR3 has 11 residues. Trimming took 8 bases from V and 3 from J, leaving 10 bases between them. The CDR3 here is CALDRHTEAFF. The CDR3 coding sequence is TGTGCCCTCGACAGACACACTGAAGCTTTCTTT.

V gene TRBV5-6 combines with J gene TRBJ2-2; possibly TRBD2 for D (5 bases). From germline, CDR1 is SGHDT and CDR2 YYEEEE. The V and J ends lost 0 bases and 4 bases respectively, with 19 bases between them. This CDR3 spans 18 amino acids. The chain's CDR3 is CASSLEAVGQRSTGELFF. The CDR3 DNA sequence: TGTGCCAGCAGCTTGGAAGCGGTGGGTCAGAGGAGCACCGGGGAGCTGTTTTTT.

The rearrangement joins TRBV18 to TRBJ2-1; D gene unclear. The CDR3 consists of 13 residues. The V end lost 6 bases, the J end lost 4 bases, and 10 bases lay between the germline ends. Germline loops: CDR1 KGHSH, CDR2 LQKENI. The chain's CDR3 is CASSPTEYNEQFF. The CDR3 nucleotides are TGTGCCAGCTCTCCGACGGAGTACAATGAGCAGTTCTTC.

This clone was picked up one time. The chain carries TRBV18 and TRBJ1-1; D ambiguous. There are 15 residues in the CDR3. Germline assignment: CDR1 KGHSH and CDR2 LQKENI. Deletions cut 3 bases from V and 5 bases from J, with 16 bases between. The CDR3 region has the DNA TGTGCCAGCTCACCGGCGGACCAAACTTGGACTGAAGCTTTCTTT. It encodes CASSPADQTWTEAFF. The full variable domain, its missing parts supplied by reference TRBV18 and TRBJ1-1, is NAGVMQNPRHLVRRRGQEARLRCSPMKGHSHVYWYRQLPEEGLKFMVYLQKENIIDESGMPKERFSAEFPKEGPSILRIQQVVRGDSAAYFCASSPADQTWTEAFFGQGTRLTVV.

This clone appeared once. The CDR3 region has the DNA TGTGCCAGCTCACCGACCTCGGACAGGGGAAACACCATATATTTT. It codes for CASSPTSDRGNTIYF. The chain uses TRBV18 and TRBJ1-3; 7 bases are a match to TRBD1. Trimming cost V 3 bases and J 4 bases; bases outside gene matches: 6. CDR1 and CDR2 from the germline V gene are KGHSH and LQKENI. This CDR3 is 15 amino acids long.

V usage is TRBV18 and J usage is TRBJ1-1; possibly TRBD1 for D (5 bases). Trimming cost V 0 bases and J 9 bases, with 20 bases left between them. CDR1 KGHSH and CDR2 LQKENI come from the germline V gene. There are 16 residues in the CDR3. The chain's CDR3 is CASSPPVEARVKKAFF. The CDR3 region has the DNA TGTGCCAGCTCACCACCGGTTGAGGCCAGGGTGAAAAAAGCTTTCTTT.

The chain employs TRBV6-5 and TRBJ1-6, with D maybe TRBD1 (6 bases). Germline-derived CDR1 and CDR2 are MNHEY and SVGAGI. V was trimmed by 8 bases and J by 6 bases, leaving 14 bases between them. The CDR3 has 14 residues. In nucleotides, the CDR3 is TGTGCCAGCGGCCAACAGGGTACTAATTCACCCCTCCACTTT. Protein product: CASGQQGTNSPLHF.

This clone was observed a single time. The same CDR3 is also encoded by other DNA sequences in this sample. The chain uses TRBV2 and TRBJ1-2; TRBD1 might be the D (6 bases). Germline CDR1 reads SNHLY; CDR2 reads FYNNEI. Trimming cost V 8 bases and J 2 bases, with 9 bases left between them. The CDR3 extends over 12 amino acids. The CDR3 DNA reads TGTGCCAGCCTTAGGGGGAACTATGGCTACACCTTC. This sequence encodes CASLRGNYGYTF.

This clone appeared once. The genes are TRBV13 and TRBJ1-2; D unresolved. The CDR3 spans 15 residues. Germline values: CDR1 PRHDT, CDR2 FYEKMQ (reference sequence). Trimming stripped 5 bases from V and 7 bases from J, with 20 bases between. CDR3 in DNA: TGTGCCAGCAGCCCATCAGGATTGGGTCGAGGTGGCTACACCTTC. This translates into CASSPSGLGRGGYTF. Based on the CDR3 plus reference TRBV13 and TRBJ1-2, the full variable domain is AAGVIQSPRHLIKEKRETATLKCYPIPRHDTVYWYQQGPGQDPQFLISFYEKMQSDKGSIPDRFSAQQFSDYHSELNMSSLELGDSALYFCASSPSGLGRGGYTFGSGTRLTVV.

The chain joins TRBV6-1 to TRBJ1-5; unclear D gene. The CDR3 extends over 11 amino acids. CDR1 MNHNS and CDR2 SASEGT come from the germline V gene. Trimming took 2 bases from V and 7 from J, leaving 3 bases between them. CDR3 coding DNA: TGTGCCAGCAGTGAACTGCAGCCCCAGCATTTT. It is translated as CASSELQPQHF.

Only one count was recorded for this clone. The rearrangement uses TRBV19 and TRBJ2-3; TRBD1 might be the D (5 bases). The V gene's germline CDR1 is LNHDA and CDR2 SQIVND (reference sequence). The CDR3 totals 14 residues. The V gene lost 2 bases and the J gene lost 4 bases, with 10 bases spanning the gap. CDR3 loop: CASSISRGPDTQYF. In nucleotides, the CDR3 is TGTGCCAGTAGTATATCAAGGGGTCCAGATACGCAGTATTTT.

This chain links TRBV7-2 with TRBJ1-4; a weak D match, TRBD1 (5 bases). The germline V gene has CDR1 SGHTA and CDR2 FQGNSA. V lost 4 bases and J lost 5, with 17 bases in between. The CDR3 sequence is 16 residues long. DNA of the CDR3: TGTGCCAGCAGCTACACAACCGGGACGGTGAATGAAAAACTGTTTTTT. Protein: CASSYTTGTVNEKLFF.

The V gene is TRBV19, the J gene TRBJ1-5; D might be TRBD1 (5 bases). The CDR3 is 16 residues long. Trimming shortened V by 1 base and J by 0 bases, and 10 bases separated the two germline ends. The germline V gene encodes CDR1 LNHDA and CDR2 SQIVND (reference sequence). Here the CDR3 reads CASSIGTPYSNQPQHF. CDR3 in DNA: TGTGCCAGTAGTATAGGGACACCCTATAGCAATCAGCCCCAGCATTTT. Full variable domain (remainder filled in from reference TRBV19 and TRBJ1-5): DGGITQSPKYLFRKEGQNVTLSCEQNLNHDAMYWYRQDPGQGLRLIYYSQIVNDFQKGDIAEGYSVSREKKESFPLTVTSAQKNPTAFYLCASSIGTPYSNQPQHFGDGTRLSIL.

V and J are TRBV20-1 and TRBJ2-7; no firm D call. With 3 bases removed from V and 4 bases from J, the gap between germline ends came to 4 bases. Germline loops: CDR1 DFQATT, CDR2 SNEGSKA (reference sequence). CDR3 size: 10 residues. The CDR3 loop is CSAREYEQYF. CDR3 nucleotides: TGCAGTGCTAGGGAGTACGAGCAGTACTTC.

This clone was detected many times. This same CDR3 is encoded by further DNA sequences in the sample. This chain uses TRBV3-1 (or the pseudogene TRBV3-2) with TRBJ2-2; D is uncertain. Germline CDR1 is LGHDT and CDR2 is YNNKEL (reference sequence). Trimming took off 5 bases at V and 7 bases at J, with 14 bases between the two ends. The CDR3 is 14 residues long. The CDR3 reads CASSSRVSGGELFF. The CDR3 coding sequence is TGTGCCAGCAGCTCCCGGGTCTCGGGCGGGGAGCTGTTTTTT.

The chain joins TRBV27 to TRBJ1-1; 9 bases map to TRBD1. Germline CDR1 is MNHEY and CDR2 is SMNVEV (reference sequence). The CDR3 has 14 residues. The V segment lost 3 bases and the J segment 4 bases; nucleotides outside the gene matches: 3. The CDR3 here is CASSFGTGSTEAFF. The CDR3 DNA follows: TGTGCCAGCAGTTTCGGGACAGGGAGCACTGAAGCTTTCTTT.

The V and J genes are TRBV29-1 and TRBJ2-3, with D maybe TRBD1 (5 bases). CDR1 is SQVTM and CDR2 is ANQGSEA in the germline V gene. Trimming left V 4 bases short and J 6 bases short, with 17 bases between. This CDR3 region has 14 residues. The CDR3 DNA is TGCAGCGTTGTGAGATGGTCAGGGCAGGATACGCAGTATTTT. Protein: CSVVRWSGQDTQYF.

The chain has TRBV27 and TRBJ1-6, with unresolved D. The ends were cut back, 3 bases at V and 12 bases at J, with 9 bases in the middle. CDR3 size: 12 residues. Germline loops: CDR1 MNHEY, CDR2 SMNVEV (reference sequence). The CDR3 region has the DNA TGTGCCAGCAGTTTTCAGTCTGGACCCCTCCACTTT. Translated: CASSFQSGPLHF.

The chain recombines TRBV19 with TRBJ1-6; D not certain. The length of the CDR3 is 15 residues. The germline V and J ends were trimmed by 4 bases and 9 bases, with 16 bases remaining between them. The germline CDR1 and CDR2 sequences are LNHDA and SQIVND (reference sequence). The CDR3 is CASSTMRVLRSPLHF. CDR3 sequence (DNA): TGTGCCAGTAGTACCATGAGGGTCTTACGTTCACCCCTCCACTTT.